Presented here are 17 T cell receptor beta chains from one specimen sequenced in a study of T cell repertoires in cytomegalovirus infection. TCRdb fed the reads into MiXCR, producing one record per CDR3 protein. The sample carries around 100,000 distinct CDR3 sequences, approximately 45% recorded once. No antigen has been identified for these receptors. Sequenced here: CD8+ T cells from cultured PBMCs, sampled from culture after CMV antigen stimulation. Receptor source: a human donor in good health (CMV status not recorded). Some clones in this sample may be carry-over from other donors' samples.

V gene TRBV28 combines with J gene TRBJ2-7, with 7 bases lining up with TRBD1. The germline gives CDR1 MDHEN, CDR2 SYDVKM. This CDR3 contains 16 residues. Trimming took 6 bases from V and 0 from J; bases not matched to a gene: 11. The CDR3 loop is CASSPPGQAFSYEQYF. The CDR3 DNA sequence: TGTGCCAGCAGCCCCCCAGGACAGGCATTCTCCTACGAGCAGTACTTC.

This chain joins TRBV27 and TRBJ2-3; 8 bases are a match to TRBD2. Germline CDR1 reads MNHEY; CDR2 reads SMNVEV (reference sequence). V shed 6 bases and J 2 bases; nucleotides not matched to a gene: 4. This CDR3 contains 14 residues. The CDR3 here is CASSSGGNTDTQYF. The CDR3 DNA follows: TGTGCCAGCAGCTCGGGGGGGAACACAGATACGCAGTATTTT.

This clonotype was observed a single time. The J gene is TRBJ2-5, the V gene TRBV19, with a weak D call TRBD1 (6 bases). Germline assignment: CDR1 LNHDA and CDR2 SQIVND (reference sequence). This CDR3 region has 13 residues. V lost 5 bases and J lost 11, with 18 bases in between. CDR3 bases: TGTGCCAGTAGTGGACAGCAATCCTCGCCACAGTACTTC. Protein: CASSGQQSSPQYF.

The table lists this clonotype with a count of one. This chain joins TRBV7-4 and TRBJ1-1; 7 nucleotides align to TRBD1. V gave up 4 bases and J gave up 1 base; unmatched junction bases: 9. Germline V CDR1 and CDR2: SGHVT, SQSDAQ. This CDR3 contains 16 residues. CDR3 residues: CASSSADRDRNTEAFF. The DNA of the CDR3 is TGTGCCAGCAGCTCGGCCGACAGGGATAGGAACACTGAAGCTTTCTTT.

This clonotype was found many times. This rearrangement joins TRBV27 to TRBJ1-4; 8 bases fit TRBD1. The CDR3 loop spans 14 amino acids. Germline V gene sequence: CDR1 MNHEY, CDR2 SMNVEV (reference sequence). J gave up 8 bases and V 6 bases, and 8 bases lay outside the gene matches. CDR3 sequence reads: CASSLQGAEEKLFF. As DNA, the CDR3 is TGTGCCAGCAGCCTCCAGGGGGCGGAAGAAAAACTGTTTTTT. Looking up the rest from reference TRBV27 and TRBJ1-4 gives the full variable domain: EAQVTQNPRYLITVTGKKLTVTCSQNMNHEYMSWYRQDPGLGLRQIYYSMNVEVTDKGDVPEGYKVSRKEKRNFPLILESPSPNQTSLYFCASSLQGAEEKLFFGSGTQLSVL.

This clonotype was seen a few times. The V gene is TRBV12-3 or TRBV12-4, the J gene TRBJ2-1; D is undetermined. The CDR3 covers 12 residues. V gave up 6 bases and J gave up 7 bases, with 10 bases separating them. CDR3 sequence reads: CASSPDSNEQFF. CDR3 sequence (DNA): TGTGCCAGCAGCCCCGACTCGAATGAGCAGTTCTTC.

V is TRBV19 and J is TRBJ1-1; 7 nucleotides align to TRBD1. Germline V CDR1 and CDR2: LNHDA, SQIVND (reference sequence). Trimming took 3 bases from V and 1 from J; bases not matched to a gene: 14. This CDR3 spans 18 amino acids. This CDR3 is CASSIKRGPYSENTEAFF. CDR3 DNA sequence: TGTGCCAGTAGTATTAAGAGGGGGCCTTATTCCGAGAACACTGAAGCTTTCTTT.

V gene TRBV27 combines with J gene TRBJ2-2; 9 nucleotides match TRBD1. Germline V lookup: CDR1 MNHEY, CDR2 SMNVEV (reference sequence). Trimming took 0 bases from V and 2 from J; bases not matched to a gene: 7. This CDR3 comprises 18 residues. In DNA form, the CDR3 reads TGTGCCAGCAGTTTATCCCGGGACAGGGTCGTTAACACCGGGGAGCTGTTTTTT. Translation gives CASSLSRDRVVNTGELFF.

J is TRBJ2-1 and V is TRBV7-6; TRBD2 matches at 8 bases. V shed 1 base, J shed 8 bases, and the junction held 4 bases outside the gene matches. Per the germline V gene, CDR1 is SGHVS and CDR2 is FNYEAQ. The CDR3 length is 14 residues. CDR3 DNA sequence: TGTGCCAGCAGCTTAGACGGGGGGGCCGATGAGCAGTTCTTC. Amino acids: CASSLDGGADEQFF.

This clonotype has ten or more counts. The V gene is TRBV18, the J gene TRBJ2-5, with TRBD2 matching 10 bases. CDR3 length: 15 residues. V was pared by 10 bases and J by 0 bases, with 8 bases of the junction left unmatched. Germline V gives CDR1 KGHSH, CDR2 LQKENI. The CDR3 reads CATLGSGGDQETQYF. The CDR3 nucleotides read TGTGCCACCCTCGGCAGCGGGGGGGACCAAGAGACCCAGTACTTC.

This clonotype appeared a few times. This chain links TRBV4-2 with TRBJ1-2; perhaps TRBD1 as D (6 bases). The germline gives CDR1 LGHNA, CDR2 YNFKEQ. The CDR3 has 14 residues. The V end was cut by 3 bases, the J end by 5 bases, with 13 bases between. The CDR3 sequence: CASSHRGAWYGYTF. Here the CDR3 DNA reads TGTGCCAGCAGCCACCGGGGGGCCTGGTATGGCTACACCTTC.

The rearrangement links TRBV7-9 to TRBJ2-1; 9 nucleotides agree with TRBD2. The V segment lost 4 bases and the J segment 8 bases; nucleotides outside the gene matches: 12. CDR1 and CDR2 from the germline V gene are SEHNR and FQNEAQ (reference sequence). The CDR3 consists of 16 residues. DNA for the CDR3: TGTGCCAGCAGCTCGGTGGCGGGGGGGCCTCAGCATGAGCAGTTCTTC. This codes for CASSSVAGGPQHEQFF. The whole variable domain, filled in from reference TRBV7-9 and TRBJ2-1, reads DTGVSQNPRHKITKRGQNVTFRCDPISEHNRLYWYRQTLGQGPEFLTYFQNEAQLEKSRLLSDRFSAERPKGSFSTLEIQRTEQGDSAMYLCASSSVAGGPQHEQFFGPGTRLTVL.

There are many counts of this clonotype. The chain uses TRBV7-9 and TRBJ1-2, with 8 bases matching TRBD1. Germline V gene sequence: CDR1 SEHNR, CDR2 FQNEAQ (reference sequence). There are 14 residues in the CDR3. Trimming cost V 4 bases and J 2 bases; bases outside gene matches: 3. CDR3 sequence: CASSWTGNNYGYTF. CDR3 DNA sequence: TGTGCCAGCAGCTGGACAGGGAACAACTATGGCTACACCTTC.

DNA of the CDR3: TGTGCCAGCAGCCATTGGCTACAGGCAGCAGATACGCAGTATTTT. This codes for CASSHWLQAADTQYF. The rearrangement links TRBV4-2 to TRBJ2-3; the D gene is possibly TRBD1 (5 bases). The V and J ends lost 3 bases and 4 bases respectively, with 14 bases between them. This CDR3 region has 15 residues. Looked up from germline, CDR1 is LGHNA and CDR2 is YNFKEQ.

This clonotype was observed a handful of times. This sequence joins TRBV7-8 and TRBJ1-5; 8 positions agree with TRBD1. Germline trimming cut 4 bases from V and 9 bases from J; bases unmatched to any gene: 5. Germline CDR1 and CDR2: SGHVS and FQNEAQ. The CDR3 contains 13 residues. The CDR3 region has the DNA TGTGCCAGCAGCTCCACAGGGGGGAGGCCCCAGCATTTT. Protein: CASSSTGGRPQHF.

The chain combines TRBV7-9 with TRBJ2-2; no reliable D call. The V gene lost 3 bases and the J gene lost 4 bases, with 9 bases spanning the gap. CDR1 is SEHNR, CDR2 FQNEAQ, per germline (reference sequence). CDR3 size: 14 residues. CDR3 protein: CASSFWGTTGELFF. Here the CDR3 DNA reads TGTGCCAGCAGCTTCTGGGGTACCACCGGGGAGCTGTTTTTT.

This clonotype was counted only a few times. The genes are TRBV20-1 and TRBJ2-7, with TRBD2 matching 7 bases. This CDR3 region has 15 residues. Trimming took 2 bases from V and 0 from J; bases not matched to a gene: 7. Germline CDR1 is DFQATT and CDR2 is SNEGSKA (reference sequence). The CDR3 sequence: CSARTLGTTSYEQYF. The CDR3 DNA follows: TGCAGTGCTAGAACGCTCGGGACTACCTCCTACGAGCAGTACTTC.